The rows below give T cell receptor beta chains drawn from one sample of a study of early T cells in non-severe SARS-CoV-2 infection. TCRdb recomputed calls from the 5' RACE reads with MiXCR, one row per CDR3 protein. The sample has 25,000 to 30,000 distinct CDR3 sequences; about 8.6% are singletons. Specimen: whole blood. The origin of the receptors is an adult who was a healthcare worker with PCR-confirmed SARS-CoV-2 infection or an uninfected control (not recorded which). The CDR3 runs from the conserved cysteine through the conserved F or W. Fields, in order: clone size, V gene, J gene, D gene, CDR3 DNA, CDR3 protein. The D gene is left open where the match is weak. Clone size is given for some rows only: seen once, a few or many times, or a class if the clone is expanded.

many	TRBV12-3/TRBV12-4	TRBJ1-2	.	TGTGCCAGCAGTAATCTTGGCTACACCTTC	CASSNLGYTF
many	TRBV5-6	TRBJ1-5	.	TGTGCCAGCAGCTTGGGGGCAGGCCTGAGTCAGCCCCAGCATTTT	CASSLGAGLSQPQHF
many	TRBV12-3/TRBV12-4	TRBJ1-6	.	TGTGCCAGCAGTTCGTCGGGCGGGGCGTATTCACCCCTCCACTTT	CASSSSGGAYSPLHF
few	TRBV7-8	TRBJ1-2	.	TGTGCCAGCAGCCATAGGACCGCACACTATGGCTACACCTTC	CASSHRTAHYGYTF
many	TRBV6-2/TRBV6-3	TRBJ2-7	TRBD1	TGTGCCAGCAGTTACTCGATGTTTGGGACAGCGTTTCGGGAGCAGTACTTC	CASSYSMFGTAFREQYF
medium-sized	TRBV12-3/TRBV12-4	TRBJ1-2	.	TGTGCCAGCAGTGCCGCTAACTATGGCTACACCTTC	CASSAANYGYTF
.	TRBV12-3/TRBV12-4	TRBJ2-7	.	TGTGCCAGCGCCAGGCAAGGGGGCGAGCAGTACTTC	CASARQGGEQYF
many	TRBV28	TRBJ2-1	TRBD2	TGTGCCAGCGCCACTAGCGGGGGGAACAATGAGCAGTTCTTC	CASATSGGNNEQFF
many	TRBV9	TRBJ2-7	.	TGTGCCAGCAGCGCCCGGGTCAGCTCCTACGAGCAGTACTTC	CASSARVSSYEQYF
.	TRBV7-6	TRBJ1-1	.	TGTGCCAGCAGCTATCGGGGGACCACTGAAGCTTTCTTT	CASSYRGTTEAFF
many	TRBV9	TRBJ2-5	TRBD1	TGTGCCAGCAGCGCAAGCACAGGGGGCGCGGAGACCCAGTACTTC	CASSASTGGAETQYF